The 25 T cell receptor beta chains in this list originate from one sample, sequenced in a study of T cells after yellow fever vaccination. TCRdb analysed the 5' RACE reads with MiXCR anew, one entry per CDR3 protein. There are 500,000 to 650,000 distinct CDR3 sequences in the sample; approximately 16% occur only once, and 17% lies in the top ten. The sample here was PBMCs, taken 4 to 6 days after the first yellow fever vaccination. These receptors all stem from a man between 18 and 35 years old who received the YFV17D yellow fever vaccine.

This clonotype was observed a few times. This chain connects TRBV7-9 to TRBJ1-1, with D possibly being TRBD1 (5 bases). V was pared by 6 bases and J by 3 bases, with 23 bases between. Germline V gives CDR1 SEHNR, CDR2 FQNEAQ (reference sequence). The CDR3 sequence is 17 residues long. The DNA of the CDR3 is TGTGCCAGCAGTCGTACATGGGGGGGAAGGAAGGACACTGAAGCTTTCTTT. Its protein product is CASSRTWGGRKDTEAFF.

This clonotype has only a few counts. The V gene is TRBV20-1, the J gene TRBJ2-7; D might be TRBD1 (5 bases). Trimming stripped 3 bases from V and 4 bases from J, with 16 bases between. Germline CDR1 reads DFQATT; CDR2 reads SNEGSKA (reference sequence). The CDR3 spans 14 residues. CDR3 amino acids: CSASKGLDIYEQYF. The DNA of the CDR3 is TGCAGTGCTAGTAAGGGGCTAGACATATACGAGCAGTACTTC.

The V and J genes are TRBV18 and TRBJ2-7, with a weak D call TRBD1 (6 bases). V gave up 4 bases and J gave up 6 bases, with 16 bases separating them. This CDR3 spans 14 amino acids. Germline CDR1 is KGHSH and CDR2 is LQKENI. CDR3: CASSRDLVGGEQYV. The CDR3 DNA reads TGTGCCAGCTCACGGGACCTTGTAGGGGGCGAGCAGTACGTC.

This clonotype was counted between two and nine times. J is TRBJ2-5 and V is TRBV4-1; D is undetermined. The germline CDR1 and CDR2 sequences are MGHRA and YSYEKL. Trimming cost V 0 bases and J 1 base, with 6 bases left between them. The CDR3 contains 14 residues. This CDR3 is CASSQDRPQETQYF. CDR3 coding DNA: TGCGCCAGCAGCCAAGACAGACCCCAAGAGACCCAGTACTTC.

This clonotype turned up a few times. V usage is TRBV10-1 and J usage is TRBJ2-3; TRBD2 is a possible D gene (7 bases). The CDR3 is made up of 14 amino acids. Trimming cost V 6 bases and J 6 bases, with 16 bases left between them. The germline gives CDR1 WNHNN, CDR2 SYGVQD (reference sequence). This CDR3 is CASSSRTRGDTQYF. CDR3 nucleotides: TGCGCCAGCAGCTCCAGGACTAGGGGGGATACGCAGTATTTT.

V usage is TRBV6-6 and J usage is TRBJ1-6, with no clear D. V dropped 6 bases and J dropped 8 bases, with 5 bases sitting between them. Looked up from germline, CDR1 is MNHNY and CDR2 is SVGAGI (reference sequence). CDR3 length: 11 residues. The CDR3 bases are TGTGCCAGCAGATGGGATTCACCCCTCCACTTT. Its translation is CASRWDSPLHF.

The J gene is TRBJ2-7, the V gene TRBV6-5; D possibly matches TRBD1 or TRBD2 (5 bases each). There are 12 residues in the CDR3. Germline-derived CDR1 and CDR2 are MNHEY and SVGAGI. The V and J ends lost 7 bases and 6 bases respectively, with 13 bases between them. The DNA for the CDR3 is TGTGCCAGCACTCGCCGGGGACGCGAGCAGTACTTC. Protein: CASTRRGREQYF.

The J gene is TRBJ2-1, the V gene TRBV20-1, with TRBD2 matching over 9 bases. Trimming took 4 bases from V and 4 from J; bases not matched to a gene: 8. The CDR3 totals 15 residues. CDR1 and CDR2 from the germline V gene are DFQATT and SNEGSKA (reference sequence). CDR3 region: CSAIGGGGTYNEQFF. The CDR3 coding sequence is TGCAGTGCTATAGGCGGGGGGGGAACTTACAATGAGCAGTTCTTC.

The rearrangement links TRBV18 to TRBJ2-1, with 9 bases matching TRBD1. V dropped 3 bases and J dropped 0; count of bases not matched to a gene: 6. The CDR3 is 17 amino acids. CDR1 is KGHSH, CDR2 LQKENI, per germline. The CDR3 spells CASSPDRGWSSYNEQFF. The CDR3 DNA sequence: TGTGCCAGCTCACCGGACAGGGGCTGGAGCTCCTACAATGAGCAGTTCTTC. The entire variable domain, with the rest obtained from reference TRBV18 and TRBJ2-1, is as follows: NAGVMQNPRHLVRRRGQEARLRCSPMKGHSHVYWYRQLPEEGLKFMVYLQKENIIDESGMPKERFSAEFPKEGPSILRIQQVVRGDSAAYFCASSPDRGWSSYNEQFFGPGTRLTVL.

This clonotype was recorded a few times. J is TRBJ1-1 and V is TRBV7-9; possibly TRBD1 for D (6 bases). Germline V gives CDR1 SEHNR, CDR2 FQNEAQ (reference sequence). The CDR3 is 13 amino acids. V was trimmed by 5 bases and J by 4 bases, leaving 11 bases between them. In DNA form, the CDR3 reads TGTGCCAGCAGCCGCGGACAGACCACTGAAGCTTTCTTT. Protein: CASSRGQTTEAFF.

This chain connects TRBV5-1 to TRBJ1-1; the D gene is possibly TRBD1 (5 bases). The CDR3 has 14 residues. The V and J ends lost 4 bases and 1 base respectively, with 11 bases between them. Germline CDR1 reads SGHRS; CDR2 reads YFSETQ. The CDR3 spells CASSGGGANTEAFF. In DNA, the CDR3 is TGCGCCAGCAGCGGAGGAGGGGCGAACACTGAAGCTTTCTTT.

This clonotype was seen only once. V usage is TRBV20-1 and J usage is TRBJ2-5; possible D gene TRBD1, 6 bases. Trimming took 6 bases from V and 0 from J, leaving 8 bases between them. CDR1 is DFQATT, CDR2 SNEGSKA, per germline (reference sequence). The CDR3 has 12 residues. This chain's CDR3 is CSARDNQETQYF. CDR3 nucleotides: TGCAGTGCCCGGGACAACCAAGAGACCCAGTACTTC.

The CDR3 DNA sequence: TGCAGTGCGCACAGGGGAAGTTATGGTTCACGCTATGGCTACACCTTC. Protein: CSAHRGSYGSRYGYTF. The chain links TRBV20-1 to TRBJ1-2, with 7 bases identical to TRBD1. Germline trimming cut 6 bases from V and 4 bases from J; bases unmatched to any gene: 17. Germline CDR1 is DFQATT and CDR2 is SNEGSKA (reference sequence). The CDR3 is made up of 16 amino acids.

V usage is TRBV13 and J usage is TRBJ1-1; D call uncertain. Germline V gives CDR1 PRHDT, CDR2 FYEKMQ (reference sequence). Trimming left V 5 bases short and J 4 bases short, with 14 bases between. The CDR3 loop spans 14 amino acids. CDR3 sequence reads: CASSHLGDSTEAFF. The CDR3 DNA reads as TGTGCCAGCAGCCACCTTGGGGATAGCACTGAAGCTTTCTTT.

This clonotype came up many times. The chain's CDR3 is CSARDRGASYNEQFF. The DNA for the CDR3 is TGCAGTGCTAGAGATCGGGGGGCGTCCTACAATGAGCAGTTCTTC. J is TRBJ2-1 and V is TRBV20-1, with D possibly TRBD2 on 7 matching bases. This CDR3 is 15 amino acids long. Germline V lookup: CDR1 DFQATT, CDR2 SNEGSKA (reference sequence). The V gene lost 0 bases and the J gene lost 1 base, with 10 bases spanning the gap.

The chain combines TRBV7-8 with TRBJ2-7; possibly TRBD1 for D (5 bases). The CDR3 is 15 amino acids. CDR1 is SGHVS, CDR2 FQNEAQ, per germline. Trimming took 5 bases from V and 2 from J, leaving 16 bases between them. The CDR3 spells CASSTPLGQTYEQYF. The CDR3 region has the DNA TGTGCCAGCAGCACACCCCTGGGGCAAACCTACGAGCAGTACTTC.

The chain employs TRBV12-3 or TRBV12-4 and TRBJ2-7; D ambiguous. V was shortened by 3 bases and J by 3 bases, with 9 bases between the two germline ends. The CDR3 runs 13 residues. The CDR3 coding sequence is TGTGCCAGCAGTTTCCGATCAAACTACGAGCAGTACGTC. Its translation: CASSFRSNYEQYV.

This chain uses TRBV4-3 with TRBJ2-1; 7 nucleotides align to TRBD1. Germline CDR1 and CDR2: LGHNA and YSLEER. J gave up 4 bases and V 5 bases, and 8 bases lay outside the gene matches. This CDR3 region has 15 residues. Written as DNA, the CDR3 is TGCGCCAGCAGCAAAGGGACAGCCAGGTACAATGAGCAGTTCTTC. Its protein is CASSKGTARYNEQFF.

V usage is TRBV2 and J usage is TRBJ2-2, with 8 bases matching TRBD1. J was trimmed by 6 bases and V by 6 bases; bases with no gene match: 15. The germline V gene has CDR1 SNHLY and CDR2 FYNNEI. The CDR3 totals 17 residues. DNA for the CDR3: TGTGCCAGCAGCCCTACGGGACAGGTGGTTTGGGCCGGGGAGCTGTTTTTT. Translation: CASSPTGQVVWAGELFF.

CDR3 nucleotides: TGTGCCAGCAGCTTAAAGCTCCATAGCGGGGCCGTAGAAGGCACTCAGTATTTT. Amino acid sequence: CASSLKLHSGAVEGTQYF. The J gene is TRBJ2-3, the V gene TRBV11-1; 8 bases match TRBD2. This CDR3 has 18 amino acids. With V trimmed by 2 bases and J by 12 bases, 22 bases remained unmatched. Germline CDR1 is SGHAT and CDR2 is FQDESV (reference sequence).

The chain links TRBV7-2 to TRBJ2-3; D unclear. Trimming pared 2 bases from V and 4 bases from J, leaving 7 bases between. Germline CDR1 reads SGHTA; CDR2 reads FQGNSA. The CDR3 totals 13 residues. Here the CDR3 reads CASSLNEADTQYF. CDR3 in DNA: TGTGCCAGCAGCTTAAACGAGGCAGATACGCAGTATTTT. The variable domain in full, completed from reference TRBV7-2 and TRBJ2-3, reads GAGVSQSPSNKVTEKGKDVELRCDPISGHTALYWYRQSLGQGLEFLIYFQGNSAPDKSGLPSDRFSAERTGGSVSTLTIQRTQQEDSAVYLCASSLNEADTQYFGPGTRLTVL.

Worth noting for this clonotype: Being one base from a much bigger clone, this may be a read error. CDR3 nucleotide sequence: TGTGCCACCAGCAGAGATGGCGGCCGTCGGGCGGAGACCAAGTACTTC. It yields the protein CATSRDGGRRAETKYF. The genes are TRBV15 and TRBJ2-5; D remains unclear. The CDR3 is made up of 16 amino acids. CDR1 LNHNV and CDR2 YYDKDF come from the germline V gene (reference sequence).

The chain has TRBV4-2 and TRBJ2-7; a weak D match, TRBD1 (5 bases). The CDR3 loop spans 16 amino acids. Germline lookup yields CDR1 LGHNA and CDR2 YNFKEQ. The V end was cut by 0 bases, the J end by 7 bases, with 19 bases between. For the CDR3, the DNA is TGTGCCAGCAGCCAAGAGATGACAAGGGGATTTGGGGAGCAGTACTTC. This codes for CASSQEMTRGFGEQYF.

This sequence joins TRBV12-5 and TRBJ2-3; D remains unclear. Germline V gene data show CDR1 as LGHNT and CDR2 as FRNRAP. The V gene lost 3 bases and the J gene lost 6 bases, with 10 bases spanning the gap. The CDR3 is made up of 13 amino acids. This CDR3 is CASGFQAADTQYF. CDR3 DNA: TGTGCTAGTGGTTTCCAGGCCGCGGATACGCAGTATTTT.

This clonotype was seen a handful of times. The CDR3 reads CAISESSGQREQYV. In DNA form, the CDR3 reads TGTGCCATCAGTGAGTCCTCGGGACAGCGCGAGCAGTACGTC. This chain links TRBV10-3 with TRBJ2-7, with 7 bases lining up with TRBD1. The CDR3 has 14 residues. V lost 0 bases, J lost 6 bases, and 5 bases stayed unmatched. Germline V gene sequence: CDR1 ENHRY, CDR2 SYGVKD.